The present T cell receptor beta chain was sequenced within a study of T-cell memory formation after mild COVID-19. Study information: The two donors had largely donor-specific TCR clusters.

Study findings and constraints: CD4/CD8 balance held among clones contracting day 15 to 85, and later expanders leaned CD4+. That cross-reactive memory joined was suggested by some responding clones appearing in pre-infection memory.

Trimming at V came to 1 base and at J to 7 bases, leaving 8 bases not matched to a gene. The CDR3 has 16 residues. TCRdb reprocessed the 5' RACE reads via MiXCR and lists one record per CDR3 protein. This sample has under 400,000 distinct CDR3 sequences, with under 30% found just once. Worth noting for this clonotype: The antigen is not known.

V usage is TRBV12-3 or TRBV12-4 and J usage is TRBJ2-1; 9 bases line up with TRBD2. Sequenced sample: PBMCs or a T cell subset sorted from them (not recorded which). The sequence derives from an adult woman who had mild COVID-19 (a few samples of this study predate the infection). Cell type and time point are not known. CDR3 sequence: CASSLVAGVIGNEQFF. CDR3 DNA: TGTGCCAGCAGTTTAGTAGCGGGAGTAATAGGGAATGAGCAGTTCTTC.